This T cell receptor (beta chain) was recorded in a study of T cells expressing NK-cell markers. General observations from the study: Dominant NKG2C+ clonotype frequencies of about 1.0-7.0% of CD8+ T cells were measured in over 5 donors.

Regarding this clonotype: The target antigen is unknown.

Reprocessing the 5' RACE reads, TCRdb reports a single entry for every CDR3 protein and omits DNA. Its clone listing holds roughly 110,000 distinct CDR3 sequences. Germline lookup yields CDR1 MNHNS and CDR2 SASEGT. The CDR3 loop spans 19 amino acids. The genes are TRBV6-1 and TRBJ2-4; TCRdb indicates TRBD1, and absent DNA this call remains unverified. The sample consisted of blood T cells: a sorted CD56 or NKG2C T cell subset, CD4+ or CD8+ T cells, or bulk PBMC T cells (not recorded which). This clonotype was sampled from a woman between 18 and 75 years old in good health. The CDR3 loop reads CASSEGQGVVVLAKNIQYF.